The sequence of this TCR beta chain was determined in a study of blood T cell repertoires in COVID-19. Across the whole study: The samples span acute and convalescent COVID-19 from the United States, Italy and Spain. PBMCs, B-cell-depleted T cells, or T cells were the source of the cDNA or gDNA that made up the material.

Measured with immunoSEQ multiplex PCR; TCRdb has only the in-frame clones, and not every one. In the table there are about 210,000 clones, approximately 78% of which are singletons. A single count supports this clone. V lost 2 bases and J 0 bases, leaving 25 bases between the germline ends. The CDR3 has 20 amino acids. Germline lookup yields CDR1 SGHKS and CDR2 YYEKEE (reference sequence). The sequence was obtained from a woman aged 40 to 55 with acute or convalescent COVID-19. The gene calls are TRBV5-5 and TRBJ2-3; weak D call: TRBD2 (7 bases). The specimen sequenced was peripheral blood. CDR3 sequence (DNA): TGTGCCAGCAGCTTTCGTCCTTTAGGGGGGGCGGCTGTGAGCACAGATACGCAGTATTTT. Its protein product is CASSFRPLGGAAVSTDTQYF.